Below are 5 T cell receptor beta chains sequenced from a single sample in a study of a mutant IDH1 vaccine in newly diagnosed glioma. The time point here: baseline, week 1 (first vaccination visit). This sample's treatment: pre-vaccination baseline after standard-of-care therapy. Sequencing was performed with immunoSEQ multiplex PCR; in TCRdb, only in-frame clones are kept and a portion is missing. The sample yields about 59,000 clones, about 91% seen once. The source was PBMCs, collected from a glioma patient treated with radiotherapy, temozolomide or both. Every receptor here comes from a man in his forties or fifties with glioma.

V and J are TRBV5-1 and TRBJ2-5; 10 nucleotides line up with TRBD2. The CDR3 has 15 residues. Germline V gene lookup returns CDR1 SGHRS and CDR2 YFSETQ. V lost 1 base, J lost 1 base, and 1 base stayed unmatched. DNA for the CDR3: TGCGCCAGCAGCTTGCCTAGCGGGGGCCAAGAGACCCAGTACTTC. Encoded protein: CASSLPSGGQETQYF. Drawing the rest from reference TRBV5-1 and TRBJ2-5, the complete variable domain is KAGVTQTPRYLIKTRGQQVTLSCSPISGHRSVSWYQQTPGQGLQFLFEYFSETQRNKGNFPGRFSGRQFSNSRSEMNVSTLELGDSALYLCASSLPSGGQETQYFGPGTRLLVL.

By share of the sample, this clone is medium-sized (0.01 to 0.1%). The rearrangement joins TRBV30 to TRBJ2-5, with 9 bases lining up with TRBD1. CDR3 length equals 16 residues. V lost 2 bases, J lost 4 bases, and 11 bases stayed unmatched. Germline CDR1 is GTSNPN and CDR2 is SVGIG (reference sequence). This CDR3 is CAWSPIPGTGRETQYF. The CDR3, as DNA: TGTGCCTGGAGTCCGATCCCCGGGACAGGGAGAGAGACCCAGTACTTC.

The table lists this clone with a count of one. The chain carries TRBV6-5 and TRBJ2-1, with 10 bases matching TRBD2. The CDR3 has 15 amino acids. Germline CDR1 and CDR2: MNHEY and SVGAGI. The ends lost 6 bases at V and 8 bases at J; junction bases unmatched: 10. In DNA, the CDR3 is TGTGCCAGCAGGCCCGCTAGCGGGAGTTACGATGAGCAGTTCTTC. Translating gives CASRPASGSYDEQFF.

The genes are TRBV18 and TRBJ2-5, with D unresolved. V gave up 1 base and J gave up 5 bases, with 11 bases separating them. The germline V gene encodes CDR1 KGHSH and CDR2 LQKENI. The CDR3 spans 14 residues. CDR3 nucleotide sequence: TGTGCCAGCTCACCACAGGCCAGGTGGGAGACCCAGTACTTC. This sequence encodes CASSPQARWETQYF.

The chain carries TRBV7-2 and TRBJ1-5, with D possibly being TRBD1 (5 bases). The germline V gene has CDR1 SGHTA and CDR2 FQGNSA. Trimming left V 5 bases short and J 6 bases short, with 8 bases between. The CDR3 runs 12 residues. CDR3 coding DNA: TGTGCCAGCAGCCGGGACCTTCAGCCCCAGCATTTT. Amino acid sequence: CASSRDLQPQHF.